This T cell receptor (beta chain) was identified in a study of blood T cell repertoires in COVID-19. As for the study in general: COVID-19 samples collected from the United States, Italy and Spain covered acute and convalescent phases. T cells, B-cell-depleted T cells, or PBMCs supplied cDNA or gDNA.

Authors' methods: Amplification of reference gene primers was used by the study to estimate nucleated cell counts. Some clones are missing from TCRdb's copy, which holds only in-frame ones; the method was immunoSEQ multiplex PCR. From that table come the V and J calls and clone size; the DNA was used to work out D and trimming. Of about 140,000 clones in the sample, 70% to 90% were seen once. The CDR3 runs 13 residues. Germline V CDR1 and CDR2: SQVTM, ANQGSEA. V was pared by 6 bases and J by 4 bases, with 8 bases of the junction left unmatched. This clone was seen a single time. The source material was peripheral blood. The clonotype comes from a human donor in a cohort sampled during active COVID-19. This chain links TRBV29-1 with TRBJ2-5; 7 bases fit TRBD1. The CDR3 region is CSVRQGVGETQYF. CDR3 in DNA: TGCAGCGTGCGACAGGGTGTGGGAGAGACCCAGTACTTC.